The 4 T cell receptor beta chains below all came from one sample that was sequenced in a study of identical twins. One entry per CDR3 protein results from TCRdb running MiXCR on the 5' RACE reads. The profile shows about 530,000 distinct CDR3 sequences, around 20% of them singletons. The same sample was also used in a study of yellow fever vaccine responses in identical twins.

Source material: CD4+ T cells sorted from blood. The source of these receptors is a woman under 30 in good health.

The chain couples TRBV5-1 to TRBJ2-2, with 9 nucleotides matching TRBD1. V was pared by 2 bases and J by 4 bases, with 9 bases of the junction left unmatched. The CDR3 contains 17 residues. Germline V gene lookup returns CDR1 SGHRS and CDR2 YFSETQ. The CDR3 DNA is TGCGCCAGCAGCTTTGGCTATGGGACAGGGTCCACCGGGGAGCTGTTTTTT. Translated: CASSFGYGTGSTGELFF. The whole variable domain, filled in from reference TRBV5-1 and TRBJ2-2, reads KAGVTQTPRYLIKTRGQQVTLSCSPISGHRSVSWYQQTPGQGLQFLFEYFSETQRNKGNFPGRFSGRQFSNSRSEMNVSTLELGDSALYLCASSFGYGTGSTGELFFGEGSRLTVL.

The chain is built from TRBV5-8 and TRBJ2-1; D is possibly TRBD1 or TRBD2 (6 bases each). Trimming stripped 2 bases from V and 8 bases from J, with 14 bases between. The CDR3 is 14 residues long. Germline V gene sequence: CDR1 SGHTS, CDR2 YDEGEE. The CDR3 sequence is CASSFWGASDEQFF. The CDR3 DNA reads TGTGCCAGCAGCTTCTGGGGGGCGAGTGATGAGCAGTTCTTC.

The J gene is TRBJ2-3, the V gene TRBV28; no definite D call. The CDR3 extends over 16 amino acids. V dropped 6 bases and J dropped 1 base, with 17 bases sitting between them. Germline CDR1 MDHEN, CDR2 SYDVKM. The CDR3 bases are TGTGCCAGCAGCCCCTTCGAAGGGAAGGGCACAGATACGCAGTATTTT. Residues: CASSPFEGKGTDTQYF.

This clonotype was observed a few times. V usage is TRBV14 and J usage is TRBJ2-1, with D perhaps assigned TRBD1 or TRBD2 (7 bases each). CDR3 size: 18 residues. The V and J ends lost 10 bases and 0 bases respectively, with 25 bases between them. From germline, CDR1 is SGHDN and CDR2 FVKESK. Here the CDR3 reads CAKQHLLGGTVSYNEQFF. The CDR3 nucleotides are TGTGCCAAGCAGCACCTCCTGGGGGGGACAGTCTCCTACAATGAGCAGTTCTTC.